Below, 25 T cell receptor beta chains from the same sample are listed, as sequenced in a study of CD8 T cells in ankylosing spondylitis. These receptors are not linked to any known antigen. TCRdb independently ran MiXCR on the 5' RACE reads; one entry per CDR3 protein. Of 500,000 or so distinct CDR3 sequences in the sample, approximately 5.3% were seen once. Study outcomes and limitations: Blood of patients with ankylosing spondylitis appeared to be characterized by a TCR beta motif of roughly eight highly homologous variants.

The sequenced material came from blood, either unsorted or a sorted T cell fraction (not recorded which). The receptors stem from a male donor with ankylosing spondylitis.

This clonotype was found many times. CDR3 sequence: CASRRTQTHYEQYF. CDR3 DNA: TGTGCCAGCAGGCGGACACAAACCCACTACGAGCAGTACTTC. The rearrangement joins TRBV12-3 or TRBV12-4 to TRBJ2-7, with D possibly being TRBD1 (5 bases). Trimming removed 6 bases from V and 3 bases from J, with 15 bases in between. The CDR3 totals 14 residues.

This clonotype showed up many times. The chain links TRBV7-2 to TRBJ2-3; D gene unclear. The length of the CDR3 is 12 residues. V shed 6 bases and J shed 6 bases, with 10 bases lying between them. Germline V gene lookup returns CDR1 SGHTA and CDR2 FQGNSA. The CDR3 sequence: CASSPRLDTQYF. DNA of the CDR3: TGTGCCAGCAGTCCCCGGTTGGATACGCAGTATTTT.

This clonotype was recorded at least ten times. The rearrangement joins TRBV20-1 to TRBJ2-3; D remains unclear. V dropped 2 bases and J dropped 5 bases, with 5 bases sitting between them. The germline V gene encodes CDR1 DFQATT and CDR2 SNEGSKA (reference sequence). The CDR3 totals 11 residues. The CDR3 is CSARYGDTQYF. DNA for the CDR3: TGCAGTGCTAGATATGGAGATACGCAGTATTTT.

This clonotype was found a few times. This chain joins TRBV28 and TRBJ1-4; 10 bases are a match to TRBD1. The CDR3 is made up of 16 amino acids. The germline V gene encodes CDR1 MDHEN and CDR2 SYDVKM. After removal of 1 base from V and 5 bases from J, the junction contained 4 bases not matched to a gene. The chain's CDR3 is CASSLYGTGENEKLFF. The CDR3 DNA is TGTGCCAGCAGTTTATATGGGACAGGGGAAAATGAAAAACTGTTTTTT.

In this sample, this clonotype turned up a few times. CDR3 nucleotides: TGTGCCAGCACCGGCGGGAGGGAGGACGAGCAGTACTTC. Translated: CASTGGREDEQYF. The chain couples TRBV2 to TRBJ2-7; 9 nucleotides agree with TRBD2. Germline CDR1 is SNHLY and CDR2 is FYNNEI. CDR3 size: 13 residues. The junction had 6 bases not matched to a gene; V was cut back by 7 bases and J by 5 bases.

This clonotype was counted ten times or more. The chain has TRBV7-8 and TRBJ1-5; TRBD1 might be the D (5 bases). This CDR3 is 13 amino acids long. CDR1 is SGHVS and CDR2 is FQNEAQ in the germline V gene. V was shortened by 1 base and J by 6 bases, with 7 bases between the two germline ends. Here the CDR3 reads CASSLGGVQPQHF. Here the CDR3 DNA reads TGTGCCAGCAGCTTAGGAGGGGTTCAGCCCCAGCATTTT.

The sample holds many counts of this clonotype. This chain joins TRBV10-3 and TRBJ1-1; D is unclear. CDR1 and CDR2 from the germline V gene are ENHRY and SYGVKD. The V end lost 10 bases, the J end lost 6 bases, and 12 bases lay between the germline ends. There are 11 residues in the CDR3. The DNA for the CDR3 is TGTGCCACCGGATCGAGGGCTGAAGCTTTCTTT. Its translation is CATGSRAEAFF.

This clonotype has more than one count but fewer than ten. The rearrangement links TRBV11-3 to TRBJ2-2; D call uncertain. V gave up 3 bases and J gave up 12 bases, with 11 bases separating them. Germline V lookup: CDR1 SGHNT, CDR2 YENEEA. The CDR3 is 12 amino acids. The CDR3 spells CASSFGRGQLFF. The CDR3 DNA follows: TGTGCCAGCAGCTTTGGTCGTGGTCAGCTGTTTTTT.

This clonotype has a count of ten or more. The chain joins TRBV25-1 to TRBJ1-2; weak D call: TRBD1 (5 bases). The V and J ends lost 1 base and 8 bases respectively, with 20 bases between them. Germline V gene lookup returns CDR1 MGHDK and CDR2 SYGVNS. CDR3 size: 16 residues. The CDR3 sequence: CASSELGKLGVKGYTF. Written as DNA, the CDR3 is TGTGCCAGCAGTGAATTGGGGAAGCTAGGGGTGAAGGGCTACACCTTC.

This clonotype showed up many times. The V gene is TRBV18, the J gene TRBJ1-2; the D is unclear. The V gene's germline CDR1 is KGHSH and CDR2 LQKENI. The V end was cut by 4 bases, the J end by 7 bases, with 19 bases between. This CDR3 comprises 15 residues. Written as DNA, the CDR3 is TGTGCCAGCTCACAGCTGAAGGGTTCAGGCGCTGGCTACACCTTC. As protein: CASSQLKGSGAGYTF. Variable domain in full (rest from reference TRBV18 and TRBJ1-2): NAGVMQNPRHLVRRRGQEARLRCSPMKGHSHVYWYRQLPEEGLKFMVYLQKENIIDESGMPKERFSAEFPKEGPSILRIQQVVRGDSAAYFCASSQLKGSGAGYTFGSGTRLTVV.

A few counts support this clonotype. The chain recombines TRBV3-1 with TRBJ2-1, with TRBD2 matching 10 bases. The CDR3 is 15 amino acids. Germline trimming cut 5 bases from V and 2 bases from J; bases unmatched to any gene: 3. The germline CDR1 and CDR2 sequences are LGHDT and YNNKEL (reference sequence). In DNA form, the CDR3 reads TGTGCCAGCAGCGAACTAGCGGGGACCTACAATGAGCAGTTCTTC. The encoded protein is CASSELAGTYNEQFF.

This clonotype was found many times. The chain carries TRBV6-6 and TRBJ2-1, with 7 bases that match TRBD2. Germline trimming cut 6 bases from V and 9 bases from J; bases unmatched to any gene: 8. This CDR3 has 13 amino acids. Germline V gives CDR1 MNHNY, CDR2 SVGAGI (reference sequence). In nucleotides, the CDR3 is TGTGCCAGCAGGGGCGGGAGTTCGGTTGAGCAGTTCTTC. Protein: CASRGGSSVEQFF.

This clonotype showed up many times. The rearrangement links TRBV15 to TRBJ1-2; perhaps TRBD1 as D (5 bases). The CDR3 loop spans 12 amino acids. Deletions cut 8 bases from V and 0 bases from J, with 7 bases between. The germline V gene encodes CDR1 LNHNV and CDR2 YYDKDF (reference sequence). CDR3 region: CATGTSNYGYTF. CDR3 DNA sequence: TGTGCCACCGGGACCTCTAACTATGGCTACACCTTC.

This clonotype came up many times. The chain couples TRBV4-3 to TRBJ2-1; the match to TRBD2 covers 14 bases. V lost 1 base to trimming and J lost 12 bases; unmatched junction nucleotides: 8. This CDR3 has 16 residues. Germline V gene data show CDR1 as LGHNA and CDR2 as YSLEER. The DNA for the CDR3 is TGCGCCAGCAGCCAAGTCCCGACTAGCGGGAGGGTGGTGCAGTTCTTC. Translating gives CASSQVPTSGRVVQFF.

This clonotype was recorded many times. V and J are TRBV7-2 and TRBJ2-2; 7 bases fit TRBD2. CDR3 size: 14 residues. CDR1 is SGHTA, CDR2 FQGNSA, per germline. The V and J ends lost 4 bases and 6 bases, in that order; junction bases with no gene match: 5. DNA for the CDR3: TGTGCCAGCAGCTCCATCCGGGGGGCCGGGGAGCTGTTTTTT. As protein: CASSSIRGAGELFF.

The chain employs TRBV4-3 and TRBJ2-7; TRBD1 aligns across 9 bases. The trim removed 0 bases at V and 8 bases at J, leaving 11 bases unmatched. This CDR3 comprises 16 residues. The germline CDR1 and CDR2 sequences are LGHNA and YSLEER. CDR3 DNA: TGCGCCAGCAGCCAAGAGAGAAGGGAGACAGGGGGAAAGCAGTACTTC. Encoded protein: CASSQERRETGGKQYF.

The sample holds many counts of this clonotype. This chain uses TRBV5-1 with TRBJ2-3; 7 positions match TRBD1. Trimming at V came to 2 bases and at J to 0 bases, leaving 6 bases not matched to a gene. The CDR3 loop spans 16 amino acids. Germline CDR1 and CDR2: SGHRS and YFSETQ. Here the CDR3 reads CASSFGQDTSTDTQYF. The CDR3 nucleotides are TGCGCCAGCAGCTTTGGACAGGATACAAGCACAGATACGCAGTATTTT.

This clonotype was detected many times. The V gene is TRBV5-6, the J gene TRBJ1-2, with unresolved D. The CDR3 runs to 13 residues. Trimming cost V 4 bases and J 8 bases, with 15 bases left between them. Germline values: CDR1 SGHDT, CDR2 YYEEEE. The CDR3 coding sequence is TGTGCCAGCAGCATCCGGACGGGTAGAGGCTACACCTTC. It translates to CASSIRTGRGYTF. The full variable domain, completed using reference TRBV5-6 and TRBJ1-2, is DAGVTQSPTHLIKTRGQQVTLRCSPKSGHDTVSWYQQALGQGPQFIFQYYEEEERQRGNFPDRFSGHQFPNYSSELNVNALLLGDSALYLCASSIRTGRGYTFGSGTRLTVV.

This clonotype appeared many times. The CDR3, as DNA: TGCGCCAGCAGCTTGGGACACCGGAGCTCCTACGAGCAGTACTTC. Translating it yields CASSLGHRSSYEQYF. V usage is TRBV5-1 and J usage is TRBJ2-7; the D is unclear. The germline V gene encodes CDR1 SGHRS and CDR2 YFSETQ. The CDR3 has 15 residues. Trimming removed 0 bases at V and 0 bases at J, with 10 bases between.

This clonotype was detected ten times or more. The chain joins TRBV5-1 to TRBJ1-2; no definite D call. Germline V CDR1 and CDR2: SGHRS, YFSETQ. Deletions cut 3 bases from V and 2 bases from J, with 11 bases between. The CDR3 length is 14 residues. Here the CDR3 DNA reads TGCGCCAGCAGCTGGGCCTCTGGGAACTATGGCTACACCTTC. It is translated as CASSWASGNYGYTF.

The chain combines TRBV29-1 with TRBJ1-4; no clear D gene. Trimming left V 6 bases short and J 8 bases short, with 22 bases between. Germline V gene sequence: CDR1 SQVTM, CDR2 ANQGSEA. The CDR3 consists of 15 residues. Here the CDR3 DNA reads TGCAGCGTCGCAGAGGGTGGCGGGCTGAGAGAAAAACTGTTTTTT. It encodes CSVAEGGGLREKLFF.

J is TRBJ2-7 and V is TRBV6-2 or TRBV6-3, with D possibly being TRBD1 (6 bases). Per the germline V gene, CDR1 is MNHEY and CDR2 is SVGEGT. The CDR3 runs 12 residues. Trimming pared 0 bases from V and 9 bases from J, leaving 9 bases between. The CDR3: CASSYSVRGQYF. The CDR3 DNA follows: TGTGCCAGCAGTTACTCGGTCAGGGGGCAGTACTTC.

This clonotype has a count of ten or more. The chain has TRBV20-1 and TRBJ1-1; 7 bases fit TRBD1. The CDR3 extends over 14 amino acids. Trimming cost V 2 bases and J 4 bases; bases outside gene matches: 7. Germline V CDR1 and CDR2: DFQATT, SNEGSKA (reference sequence). CDR3 region: CSARKNRGGTEAFF. The CDR3 DNA is TGCAGTGCTAGAAAAAACAGGGGCGGCACTGAAGCTTTCTTT.

The rearrangement links TRBV7-9 to TRBJ2-5; tentatively, D is TRBD1 or TRBD2 (5 bases each). Germline CDR1 reads SEHNR; CDR2 reads FQNEAQ (reference sequence). The CDR3 sequence is 14 residues long. V gave up 7 bases and J gave up 1 base, with 13 bases separating them. The CDR3 DNA sequence: TGTGCCAGCACCCTGAGTGGGGGCCAAGAGACCCAGTACTTC. Translation: CASTLSGGQETQYF.

This clonotype was seen many times. This chain joins TRBV29-1 and TRBJ2-3, with 8 bases that match TRBD2. With 6 bases clipped from V and 4 bases from J, the junction kept 3 bases outside the gene matches. Germline V gives CDR1 SQVTM, CDR2 ANQGSEA. The CDR3 length is 12 residues. The CDR3 sequence is CSVAGAPDTQYF. In DNA form, the CDR3 reads TGCAGCGTAGCGGGAGCCCCAGATACGCAGTATTTT.